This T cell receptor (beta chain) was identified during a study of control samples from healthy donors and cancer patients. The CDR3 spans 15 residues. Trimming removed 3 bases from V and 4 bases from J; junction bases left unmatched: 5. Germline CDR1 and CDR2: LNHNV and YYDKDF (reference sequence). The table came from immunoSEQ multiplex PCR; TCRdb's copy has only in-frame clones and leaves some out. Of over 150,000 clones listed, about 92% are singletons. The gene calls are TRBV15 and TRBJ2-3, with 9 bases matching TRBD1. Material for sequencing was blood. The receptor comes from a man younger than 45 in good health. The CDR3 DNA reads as TGTGCCACCAGCAGGGGACAGGGAGGTCCAGATACGCAGTATTTT. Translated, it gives CATSRGQGGPDTQYF.